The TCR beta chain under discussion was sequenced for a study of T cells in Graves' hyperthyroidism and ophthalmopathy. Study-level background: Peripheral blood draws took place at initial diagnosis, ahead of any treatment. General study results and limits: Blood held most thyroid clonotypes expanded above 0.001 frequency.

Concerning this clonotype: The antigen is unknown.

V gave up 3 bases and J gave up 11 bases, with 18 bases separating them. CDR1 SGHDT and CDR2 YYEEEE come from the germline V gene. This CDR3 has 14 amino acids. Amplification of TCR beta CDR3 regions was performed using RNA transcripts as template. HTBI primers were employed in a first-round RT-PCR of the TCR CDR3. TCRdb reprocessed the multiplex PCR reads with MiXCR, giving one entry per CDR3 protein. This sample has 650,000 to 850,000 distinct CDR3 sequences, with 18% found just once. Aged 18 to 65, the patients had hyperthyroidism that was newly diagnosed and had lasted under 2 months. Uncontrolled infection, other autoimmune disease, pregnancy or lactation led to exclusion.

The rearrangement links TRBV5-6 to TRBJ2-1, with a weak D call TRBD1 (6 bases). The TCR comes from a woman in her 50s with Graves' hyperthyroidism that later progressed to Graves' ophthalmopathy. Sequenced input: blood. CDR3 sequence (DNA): TGTGCCAGCAGCTACCCCCCCGGGACAAGACAGCAGTTCTTC. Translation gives CASSYPPGTRQQFF.